The rows below give T cell receptor beta chains drawn from one sample of a study of early T cells in non-severe SARS-CoV-2 infection. TCRdb re-analysed the 5' RACE reads in MiXCR, keeping a single row per CDR3 protein. The profile shows about 81,000 distinct CDR3 sequences, roughly 5.7% of them singletons. The sample comprised whole blood. Receptors were obtained from an adult who was a healthcare worker with PCR-confirmed SARS-CoV-2 infection or an uninfected control (not recorded which). CDR3s leave out the opening cysteine and the closing phenylalanine or tryptophan.

length | J | V | CDR3
13 | TRBJ2-1 | TRBV11-2 | ASSLGLNSYNEQF
16 | TRBJ2-5 | TRBV14 | ASSQDPTGPALPETQY
12 | TRBJ2-1 | TRBV29-1 | SGARGSSYNEQF
10 | TRBJ2-4 | TRBV7-9 | ASSSDGHIQY
14 | TRBJ2-4 | TRBV29-1 | SVEDRGGTAKNIQY
15 | TRBJ2-7 | TRBV4-2 | ASSQDRVGGRSYEQY
11 | TRBJ1-6 | TRBV7-9 | ASSGQAGSPLH
12 | TRBJ1-5 | TRBV28 | ASRVQGSDQPQH
12 | TRBJ1-5 | TRBV28 | ASRSTGPPLTQH
15 | TRBJ1-1 | TRBV7-9 | ASSLGQGAGRNTEAF
12 | TRBJ2-3 | TRBV7-9 | ASSLASLTDTQY
16 | TRBJ1-6 | TRBV20-1 | SARDGEGGGSYNSPLH
14 | TRBJ1-1 | TRBV10-3 | AISAQYSGPNTEAF
15 | TRBJ1-6 | TRBV6-2/TRBV6-3 | ASSLGTDSSYNSPLH
11 | TRBJ2-7 | TRBV29-1 | SVVVQGPYEQY
14 | TRBJ2-2 | TRBV11-2 | ASSHGHTRNTGELF
10 | TRBJ2-1 | TRBV7-9 | ASSLIVNEQF
12 | TRBJ1-1 | TRBV3-1 | ASSQGAGAFEAF
13 | TRBJ2-7 | TRBV20-1 | SALSGQGISYEQY
11 | TRBJ1-1 | TRBV7-9 | ASSLGLYTEAF
11 | TRBJ1-6 | TRBV10-3 | AISEQYNSPLH
14 | TRBJ1-1 | TRBV7-6 | ASSLGGQGTGTEAF
14 | TRBJ2-1 | TRBV29-1 | SVAGLAGGRKNEQF
14 | TRBJ2-1 | TRBV18 | ASSPFGPRLDNEQF
11 | TRBJ1-3 | TRBV7-7 | ASARDSGNTIY
14 | TRBJ2-1 | TRBV29-1 | SVGGAAGGGYNEQF
16 | TRBJ1-6 | TRBV7-8 | ASSRSPQQGAKNSPLH
11 | TRBJ1-2 | TRBV12-3/TRBV12-4 | ASSPRPARGYT
16 | TRBJ2-1 | TRBV5-1 | ASSLAFPGSSSYNEQF
10 | TRBJ2-7 | TRBV19 | ASIPASGLGG
13 | TRBJ1-1 | TRBV16 | ASSHETGIGTEAF
12 | TRBJ1-1 | TRBV5-1 | ASSRDATNTEAF
13 | TRBJ1-5 | TRBV27 | ASSPPDRGRQPQH
12 | TRBJ1-2 | TRBV12-3/TRBV12-4 | ASSLSDRDYGYT
12 | TRBJ2-1 | TRBV5-5 | ASSLEGSSNEQF
13 | TRBJ1-5 | TRBV20-1 | SALSLVSSNQPQH
14 | TRBJ2-3 | TRBV5-4 | ASSLGGGRTPDTQY
12 | TRBJ2-2 | TRBV29-1 | SVTGQTNTGELF
13 | TRBJ1-6 | TRBV7-2 | ASCRDRNNNSPLH
12 | TRBJ1-2 | TRBV5-4 | ASSLQGANYGYT
13 | TRBJ2-7 | TRBV7-6 | ASSLSSGGFYEQY
16 | TRBJ2-6 | TRBV27 | ASSTLGQGSSGANVLT
13 | TRBJ2-1 | TRBV5-1 | ASRKTGNSYNEQF
11 | TRBJ2-1 | TRBV29-1 | SVKILGEGEQF
14 | TRBJ2-2 | TRBV24-1 | ATSDLGQGNTGELF
12 | TRBJ1-6 | TRBV7-6 | ASSLRLGTSPLH
12 | TRBJ2-1 | TRBV19 | ASLPGASYNEQF
12 | TRBJ2-7 | TRBV6-1 | ASSPGQGTYEQY
12 | TRBJ2-1 | TRBV7-9 | ASSLRQGRGEQF
10 | TRBJ2-7 | TRBV27 | ASRGDSYEQY
18 | TRBJ2-1 | TRBV18 | ASSPPRFGMGETWYNEQF
13 | TRBJ2-4 | TRBV12-5 | ASGFVPGGGNIQY